A single sample gave rise to the 2 T cell receptor beta chains below, sequenced in a study of shared clonotypes between healthy human individuals (TCRdb year 2020). The receptor library was made with the immunoSEQ multiplex PCR assay. This immuneACCESS table, as held by TCRdb, lists in-frame sequences with V and J called but not all clones. Of the missing ones, under half trace to an unresolved V gene in checked studies; the others have no known cause. The sample has about 990,000 clones on record, 70% to 80% of them singletons. Roughly 0.55% of the sample lies in the top ten. Sequenced input: memory CD4+ T cells from PBMCs. The sample's cell subset or site, from its label and the paper: CD45RA-negative fraction. These receptors originate from a man aged 18 to 30 in good health. Some clones in this sample may be carry-over from other donors' samples.

The chain combines TRBV4-1 with TRBJ2-5; D remains unclear. Trimming removed 1 base from V and 2 bases from J, with 14 bases in between. CDR1 MGHRA and CDR2 YSYEKL come from the germline V gene. The CDR3 covers 16 residues. CDR3 in amino acids: CASSQGNRAIQETQYF. The CDR3 coding sequence is TGCGCCAGCAGCCAAGGGAACCGGGCCATACAAGAGACCCAGTACTTC.

The CDR3 nucleotides are TGCAGTGCTAGTGACCATGAGCAGTTCTTC. Amino acids: CSASDHEQFF. The chain joins TRBV20-1 to TRBJ2-1; D gene unclear. V lost 3 bases and J lost 8, with 5 bases in between. The CDR3 covers 10 residues. CDR1 and CDR2 (germline): DFQATT, SNEGSKA (reference sequence).